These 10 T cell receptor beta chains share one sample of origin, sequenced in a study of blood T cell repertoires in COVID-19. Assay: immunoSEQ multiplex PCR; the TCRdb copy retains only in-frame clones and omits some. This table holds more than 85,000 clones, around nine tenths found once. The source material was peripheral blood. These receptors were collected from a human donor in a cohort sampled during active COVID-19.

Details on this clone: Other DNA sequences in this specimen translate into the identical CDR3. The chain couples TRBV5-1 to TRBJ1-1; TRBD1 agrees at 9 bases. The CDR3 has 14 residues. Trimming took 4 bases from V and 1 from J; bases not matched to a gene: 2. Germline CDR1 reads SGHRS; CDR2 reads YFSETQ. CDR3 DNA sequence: TGCGCCAGCAGCCCGGGACAGGGGAACACTGAAGCTTTCTTT. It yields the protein CASSPGQGNTEAFF.

The CDR3 nucleotides read TGCGCCAGCAGTCATGGACAGGGACCCTACGAGCAGTACTTC. Encoded protein: CASSHGQGPYEQYF. The chain links TRBV5-1 to TRBJ2-7, with 8 nucleotides matching TRBD1. Unmatched junction bases numbered 6, after V lost 5 bases and J lost 2 bases. This CDR3 contains 14 residues. CDR1 and CDR2 (germline): SGHRS, YFSETQ.

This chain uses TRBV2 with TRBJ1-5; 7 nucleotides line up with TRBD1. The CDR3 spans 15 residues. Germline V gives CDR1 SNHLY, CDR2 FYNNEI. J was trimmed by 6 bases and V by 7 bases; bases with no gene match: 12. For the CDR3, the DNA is TGTGCCAGCACGGTCGCGGCAGGGGGTTTTCAGCCCCAGCATTTT. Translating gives CASTVAAGGFQPQHF.

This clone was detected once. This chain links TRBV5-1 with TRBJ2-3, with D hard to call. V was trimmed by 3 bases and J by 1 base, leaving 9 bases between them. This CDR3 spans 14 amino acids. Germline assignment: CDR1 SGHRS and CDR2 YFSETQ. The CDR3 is CASSSAAGTDTQYF. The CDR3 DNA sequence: TGCGCCAGCAGCTCCGCGGCGGGCACAGATACGCAGTATTTT.

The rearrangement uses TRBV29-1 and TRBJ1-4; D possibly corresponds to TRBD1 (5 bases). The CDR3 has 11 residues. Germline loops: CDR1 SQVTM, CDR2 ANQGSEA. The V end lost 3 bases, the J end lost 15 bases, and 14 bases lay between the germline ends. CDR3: CSVDRGSHVFF. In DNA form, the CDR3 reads TGCAGCGTTGACCGGGGGTCGCATGTGTTTTTT.

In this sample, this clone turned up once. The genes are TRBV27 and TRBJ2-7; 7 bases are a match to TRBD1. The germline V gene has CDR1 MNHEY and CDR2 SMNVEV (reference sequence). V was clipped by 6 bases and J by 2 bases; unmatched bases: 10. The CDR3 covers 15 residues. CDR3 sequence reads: CASRKSSDRTYEQYF. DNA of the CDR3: TGTGCCAGCAGAAAATCTTCGGACAGGACCTACGAGCAGTACTTC.

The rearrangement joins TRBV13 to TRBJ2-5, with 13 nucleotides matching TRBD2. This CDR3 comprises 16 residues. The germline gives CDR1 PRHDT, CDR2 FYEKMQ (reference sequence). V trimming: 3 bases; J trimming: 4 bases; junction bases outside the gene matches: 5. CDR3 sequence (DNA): TGTGCCAGCAGCTTCCCGGGACTAGCGGGGTTAGAGACCCAGTACTTC. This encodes CASSFPGLAGLETQYF.

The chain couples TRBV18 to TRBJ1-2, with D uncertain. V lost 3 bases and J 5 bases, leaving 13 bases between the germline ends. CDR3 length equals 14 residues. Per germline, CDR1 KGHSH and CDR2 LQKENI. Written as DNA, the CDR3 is TGTGCCAGCTCACCTGGGCCCGATACTTATGGCTACACCTTC. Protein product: CASSPGPDTYGYTF.

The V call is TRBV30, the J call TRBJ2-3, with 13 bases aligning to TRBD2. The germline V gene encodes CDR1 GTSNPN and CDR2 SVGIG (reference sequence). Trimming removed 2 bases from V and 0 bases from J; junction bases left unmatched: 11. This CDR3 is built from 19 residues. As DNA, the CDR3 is TGTGCCTGGAGTACTACTAGCGGGGGGGCCGATTTTAGCACAGATACGCAGTATTTT. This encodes CAWSTTSGGADFSTDTQYF. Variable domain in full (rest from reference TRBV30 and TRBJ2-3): SQTIHQWPATLVQPVGSPLSLECTVEGTSNPNLYWYRQAAGRGLQLLFYSVGIGQISSEVPQNLSASRPQDRQFILSSKKLLLSDSGFYLCAWSTTSGGADFSTDTQYFGPGTRLTVL.

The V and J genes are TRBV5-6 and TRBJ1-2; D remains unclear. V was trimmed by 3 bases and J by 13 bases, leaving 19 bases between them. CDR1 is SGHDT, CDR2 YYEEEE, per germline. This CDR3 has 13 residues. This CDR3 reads CASSSDPAGKGTF. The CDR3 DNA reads TGTGCCAGCAGCTCGGACCCGGCGGGTAAGGGCACCTTC.